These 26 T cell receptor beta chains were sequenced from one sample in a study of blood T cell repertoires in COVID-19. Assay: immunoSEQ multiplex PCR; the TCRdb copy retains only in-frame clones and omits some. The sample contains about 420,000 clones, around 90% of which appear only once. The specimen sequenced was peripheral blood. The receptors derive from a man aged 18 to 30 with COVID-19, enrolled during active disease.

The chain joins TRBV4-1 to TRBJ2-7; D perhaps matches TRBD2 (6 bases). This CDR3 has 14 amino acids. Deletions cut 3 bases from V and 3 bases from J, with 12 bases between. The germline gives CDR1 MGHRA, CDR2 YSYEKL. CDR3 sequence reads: CASSHGTDGYEQYF. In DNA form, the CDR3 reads TGCGCCAGCAGCCACGGGACTGATGGCTACGAGCAGTACTTC.

CDR3 DNA: TGTGCCAGCAGTCAACAGGGTTACTCTGGCTACACCTTC. Residues: CASSQQGYSGYTF. The V call is TRBV5-4, the J call TRBJ1-2; D may be TRBD1 (6 bases). CDR3 length: 13 residues. Germline values: CDR1 SGHNT, CDR2 YYREEE (reference sequence). V was pared by 5 bases and J by 7 bases, with 15 bases between.

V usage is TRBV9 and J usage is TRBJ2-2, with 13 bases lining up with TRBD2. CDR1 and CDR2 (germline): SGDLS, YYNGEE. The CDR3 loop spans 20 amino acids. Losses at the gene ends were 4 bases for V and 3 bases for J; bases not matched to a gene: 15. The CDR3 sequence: CASSPTPLAGGRWYTGELFF. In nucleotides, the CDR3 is TGTGCCAGCAGCCCCACACCACTAGCGGGGGGGCGCTGGTACACCGGGGAGCTGTTTTTT.

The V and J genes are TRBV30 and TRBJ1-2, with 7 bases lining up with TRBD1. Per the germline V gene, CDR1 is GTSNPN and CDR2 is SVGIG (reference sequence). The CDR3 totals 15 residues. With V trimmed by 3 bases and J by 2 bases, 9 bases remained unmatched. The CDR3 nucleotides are TGTGCCTGGAGAGGGCCGGACAGGACGAACTATGGCTACACCTTC. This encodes CAWRGPDRTNYGYTF.

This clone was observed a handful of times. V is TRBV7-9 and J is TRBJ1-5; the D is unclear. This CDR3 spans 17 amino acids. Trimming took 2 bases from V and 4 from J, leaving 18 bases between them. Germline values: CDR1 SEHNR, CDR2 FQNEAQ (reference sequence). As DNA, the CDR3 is TGTGCCAGCAGCTTAACGATTGGAGGGTATGAAAATCAGCCCCAGCATTTT. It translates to CASSLTIGGYENQPQHF.

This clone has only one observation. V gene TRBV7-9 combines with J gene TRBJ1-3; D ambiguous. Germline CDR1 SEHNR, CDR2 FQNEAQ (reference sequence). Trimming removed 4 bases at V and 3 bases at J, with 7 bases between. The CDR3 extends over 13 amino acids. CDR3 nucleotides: TGTGCCAGCAGCTCGGGTCATGGAAACACCATATATTTT. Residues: CASSSGHGNTIYF. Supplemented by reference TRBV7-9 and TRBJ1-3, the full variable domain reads DTGVSQNPRHKITKRGQNVTFRCDPISEHNRLYWYRQTLGQGPEFLTYFQNEAQLEKSRLLSDRFSAERPKGSFSTLEIQRTEQGDSAMYLCASSSGHGNTIYFGEGSWLTVV.

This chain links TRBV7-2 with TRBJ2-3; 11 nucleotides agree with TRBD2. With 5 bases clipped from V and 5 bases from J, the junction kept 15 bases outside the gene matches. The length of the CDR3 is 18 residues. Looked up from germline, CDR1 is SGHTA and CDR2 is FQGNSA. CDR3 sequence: CASSLTITSGSGLDTQYF. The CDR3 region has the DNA TGTGCCAGCAGCCTTACCATCACTAGCGGGAGTGGGTTAGATACGCAGTATTTT.

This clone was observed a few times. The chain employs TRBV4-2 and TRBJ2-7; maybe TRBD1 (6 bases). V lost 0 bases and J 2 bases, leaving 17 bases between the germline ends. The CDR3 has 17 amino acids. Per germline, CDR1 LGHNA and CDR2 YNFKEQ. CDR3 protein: CASSQDGPGATTYEQYF. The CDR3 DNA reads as TGTGCCAGCAGCCAAGATGGGCCAGGGGCTACGACCTACGAGCAGTACTTC.

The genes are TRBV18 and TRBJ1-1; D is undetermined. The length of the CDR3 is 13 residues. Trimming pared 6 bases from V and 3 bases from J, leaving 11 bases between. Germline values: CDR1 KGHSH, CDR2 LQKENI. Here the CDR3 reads CASSPSRDTEAFF. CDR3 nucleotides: TGTGCCAGCTCCCCCTCGCGGGACACTGAAGCTTTCTTT.

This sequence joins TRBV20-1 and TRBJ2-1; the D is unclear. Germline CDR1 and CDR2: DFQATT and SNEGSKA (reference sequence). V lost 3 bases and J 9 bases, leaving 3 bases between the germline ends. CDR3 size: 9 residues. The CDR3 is CSARAEQFF. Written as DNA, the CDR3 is TGCAGTGCTAGGGCTGAGCAGTTCTTC.

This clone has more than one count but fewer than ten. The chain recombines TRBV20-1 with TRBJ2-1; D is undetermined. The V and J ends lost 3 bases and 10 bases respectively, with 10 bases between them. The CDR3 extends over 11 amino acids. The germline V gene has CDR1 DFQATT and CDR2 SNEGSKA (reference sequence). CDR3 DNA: TGCAGTGCTAGGGGTGCCGGGGAGCAGTTCTTC. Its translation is CSARGAGEQFF.

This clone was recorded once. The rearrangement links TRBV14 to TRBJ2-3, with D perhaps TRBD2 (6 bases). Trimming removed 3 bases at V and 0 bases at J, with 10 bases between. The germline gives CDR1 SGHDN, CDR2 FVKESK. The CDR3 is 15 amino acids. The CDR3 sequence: CASSQELASTDTQYF. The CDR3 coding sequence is TGTGCCAGCAGCCAGGAACTAGCTAGCACAGATACGCAGTATTTT.

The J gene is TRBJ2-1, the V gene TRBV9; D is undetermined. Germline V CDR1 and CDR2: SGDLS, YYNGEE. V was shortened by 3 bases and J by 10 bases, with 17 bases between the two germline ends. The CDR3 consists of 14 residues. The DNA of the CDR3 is TGTGCCAGCAGCGCAAATCTAGTTAAGGTGGAGCAGTTCTTC. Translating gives CASSANLVKVEQFF. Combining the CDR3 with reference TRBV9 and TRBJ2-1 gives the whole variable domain DSGVTQTPKHLITATGQRVTLRCSPRSGDLSVYWYQQSLDQGLQFLIQYYNGEERAKGNILERFSAQQFPDLHSELNLSSLELGDSALYFCASSANLVKVEQFFGPGTRLTVL.

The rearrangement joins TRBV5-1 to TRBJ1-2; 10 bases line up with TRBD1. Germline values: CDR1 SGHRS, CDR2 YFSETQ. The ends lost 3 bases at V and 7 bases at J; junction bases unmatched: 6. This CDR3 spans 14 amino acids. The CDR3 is CASSYRDRGRGYTF. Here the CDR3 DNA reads TGCGCCAGCAGCTACCGGGACAGGGGTCGTGGCTACACCTTC.

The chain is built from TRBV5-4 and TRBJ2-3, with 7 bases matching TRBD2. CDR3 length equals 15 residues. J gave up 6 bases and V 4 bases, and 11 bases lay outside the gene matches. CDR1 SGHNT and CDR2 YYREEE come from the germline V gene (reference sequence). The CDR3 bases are TGTGCCAGCAGCCTCAGAGCCGCCGGGAGGGATACGCAGTATTTT. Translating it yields CASSLRAAGRDTQYF.

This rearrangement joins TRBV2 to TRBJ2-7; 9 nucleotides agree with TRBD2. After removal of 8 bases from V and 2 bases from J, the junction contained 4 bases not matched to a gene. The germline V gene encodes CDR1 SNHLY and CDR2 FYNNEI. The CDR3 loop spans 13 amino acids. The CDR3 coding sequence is TGTGCCAGCGGGGGACTAGCCACCTACGAGCAGTACTTC. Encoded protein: CASGGLATYEQYF.

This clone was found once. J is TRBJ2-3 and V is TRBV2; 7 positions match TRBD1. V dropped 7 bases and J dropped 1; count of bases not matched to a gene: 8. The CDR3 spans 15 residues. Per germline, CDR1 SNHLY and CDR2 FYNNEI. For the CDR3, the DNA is TGTGCCAGCATAACCGGGACAGAGGGCACAGATACGCAGTATTTT. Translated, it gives CASITGTEGTDTQYF.

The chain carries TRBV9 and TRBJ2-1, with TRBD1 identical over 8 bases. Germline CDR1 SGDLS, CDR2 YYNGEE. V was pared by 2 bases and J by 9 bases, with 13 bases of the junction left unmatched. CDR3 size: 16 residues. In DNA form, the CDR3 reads TGTGCCAGCAGCGTGGGGTCCGGGACAGGCATTATTGAGCAGTTCTTC. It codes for CASSVGSGTGIIEQFF.

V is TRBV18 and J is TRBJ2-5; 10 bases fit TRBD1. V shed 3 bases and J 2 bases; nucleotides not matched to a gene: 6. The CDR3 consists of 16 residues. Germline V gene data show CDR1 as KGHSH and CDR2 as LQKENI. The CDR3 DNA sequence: TGTGCCAGCTCACCCCGGACAGGGGGTGGGCAAGAGACCCAGTACTTC. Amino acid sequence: CASSPRTGGGQETQYF.

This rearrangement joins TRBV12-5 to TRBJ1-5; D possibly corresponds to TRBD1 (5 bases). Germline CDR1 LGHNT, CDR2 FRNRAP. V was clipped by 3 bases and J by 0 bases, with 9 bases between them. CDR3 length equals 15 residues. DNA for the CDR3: TGTGCTAGTGGTTTAGGGGTAAATAGCAATCAGCCCCAGCATTTT. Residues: CASGLGVNSNQPQHF. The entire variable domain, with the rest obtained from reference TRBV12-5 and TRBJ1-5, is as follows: DARVTQTPRHKVTEMGQEVTMRCQPILGHNTVFWYRQTMMQGLELLAYFRNRAPLDDSGMPKDRFSAEMPDATLATLKIQPSEPRDSAVYFCASGLGVNSNQPQHFGDGTRLSIL.

CDR3 in amino acids: CASSNRQVLNTEAFF. In DNA, the CDR3 is TGTGCCAGCAGCAACCGACAGGTTTTGAACACTGAAGCTTTCTTT. The rearrangement uses TRBV21-1 and TRBJ1-1; no DNA check was done on the table's D call, TRBD1. TRBV21-1 is classified as a pseudogene. CDR3 size: 15 residues.

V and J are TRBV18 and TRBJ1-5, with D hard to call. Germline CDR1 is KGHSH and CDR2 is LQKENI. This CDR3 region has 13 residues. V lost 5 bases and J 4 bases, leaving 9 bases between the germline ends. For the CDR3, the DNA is TGTGCCAGCTCAGTAGCCGGGAATCAGCCCCAGCATTTT. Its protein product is CASSVAGNQPQHF.

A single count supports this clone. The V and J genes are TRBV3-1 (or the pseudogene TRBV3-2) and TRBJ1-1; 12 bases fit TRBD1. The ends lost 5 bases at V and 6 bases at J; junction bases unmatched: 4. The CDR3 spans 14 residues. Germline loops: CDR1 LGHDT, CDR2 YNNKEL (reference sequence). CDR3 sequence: CASSLGQGASEAFF. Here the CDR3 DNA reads TGTGCCAGCAGCTTGGGACAGGGGGCCTCTGAAGCTTTCTTT.

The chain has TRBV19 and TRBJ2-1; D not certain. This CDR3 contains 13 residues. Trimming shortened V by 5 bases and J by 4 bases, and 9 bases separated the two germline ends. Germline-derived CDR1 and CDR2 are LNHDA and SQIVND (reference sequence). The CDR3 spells CASSVSVYNEQFF. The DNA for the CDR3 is TGTGCCAGTAGTGTAAGCGTTTACAATGAGCAGTTCTTC.

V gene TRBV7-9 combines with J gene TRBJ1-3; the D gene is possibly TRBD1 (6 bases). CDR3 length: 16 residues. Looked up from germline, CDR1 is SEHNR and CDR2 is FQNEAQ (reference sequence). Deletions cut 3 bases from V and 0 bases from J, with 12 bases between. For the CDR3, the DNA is TGTGCCAGCAGCTTGACAGGTCTTCTCTCTGGAAACACCATATATTTT. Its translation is CASSLTGLLSGNTIYF.

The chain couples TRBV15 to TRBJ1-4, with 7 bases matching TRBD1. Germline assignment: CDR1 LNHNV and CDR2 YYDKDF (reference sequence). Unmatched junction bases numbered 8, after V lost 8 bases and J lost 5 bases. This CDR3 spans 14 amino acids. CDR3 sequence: CATRQGVYNEKLFF. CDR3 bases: TGTGCCACCCGTCAGGGGGTCTACAATGAAAAACTGTTTTTT.